The present T cell receptor (beta chain) was sequenced within a study of T cell repertoires in cytomegalovirus infection. About the study: From public TCR beta signatures came an indication of both CMV infection and matching HLA type. Study findings and constraints: The ex vivo response was dominated by HLA-C-restricted CMV-specific TCR beta clonotypes.

This clonotype was picked up many times. Antigen unknown. MiXCR was run by TCRdb on the reads, yielding one entry per CDR3 protein. The sample has about 240,000 distinct CDR3 sequences, 6% to 8% seen once; the top ten hold less than 7.5%. Germline V gene lookup returns CDR1 MNHEY and CDR2 SVGEGT. The CDR3 has 16 residues. The junction had 14 bases not matched to a gene; V was cut back by 6 bases and J by 6 bases. The chain recombines TRBV6-2 or TRBV6-3 with TRBJ1-5; 7 bases agree with TRBD1. The material sequenced was PBMCs. This receptor was identified in a human donor in good health (CMV status not recorded). Some clones in this sample may be carry-over from other donors' samples. As DNA, the CDR3 is TGTGCCAGCAGACCCCTTGGAGGGGGCCCGGGTCAGCCCCAGCATTTT. This encodes CASRPLGGGPGQPQHF.